This T cell receptor beta chain was sequenced in a study of T cell responses to AZD1222 COVID-19 vaccine. Findings and limits, study-wide: No day 14 peak samples; only post-peak repertoires were characterized. Donors were mostly white British, more females; clonal diversity possibly underestimated.

This clone was seen a handful of times. As yet, its antigen is unknown. Timing groups of about 4 and about 12 weeks for second doses were pooled. Measured with immunoSEQ multiplex PCR; TCRdb has only the in-frame clones, and not every one. The sample shows 140,000 to 150,000 clones, approximately 90% of them seen only once. The ends lost 7 bases at V and 1 base at J; junction bases unmatched: 4. The germline gives CDR1 MNHNY, CDR2 SVGAGI (reference sequence). This CDR3 comprises 13 residues. Sequencing was performed on peripheral blood, taken 28 days after the second AZD1222 dose. The chain couples TRBV6-6 to TRBJ2-7, with 7 bases aligning to TRBD1. The receptor comes from an adult who received the AZD1222 COVID-19 vaccine. The CDR3 DNA follows: TGTGCCAGCAACGACAGGGATTCCTACGAGCAGTACTTC. Translation gives CASNDRDSYEQYF.